The clone carrying this TCR beta chain occurred a few times. The antigen remains undetermined. V was shortened by 6 bases and J by 5 bases, with 20 bases between the two germline ends. The germline V gene encodes CDR1 SGHNT and CDR2 YYREEE (reference sequence). CDR3 length equals 15 residues. This specimen comes from a study of metastatic and nonmetastatic thyroid tumors. The study's findings and limits: In blood and tumor, TCR beta diversity was reportedly significantly higher in malignant thyroid tumors than in benign nodules.

Not a single patient had been given any form of treatment at any point before undergoing thyroid surgery. In the source study's methods: For papillary thyroid cancer, a distant-metastasis classifier was constructed from CDR3 differences observed across clinicopathological groups. Using MiXCR, TCRdb reanalyzed the PCR reads. It is TCRdb's table, rather than the study itself, that gives the V and J calls and clone size. Of around 38,000 clones listed, 25% to 30% were seen once; the top ten hold approximately 9.9%. Source material: blood. The gene calls are TRBV5-4 and TRBJ1-2; a possible D gene is TRBD1 (5 bases). The sequence was obtained from a female donor with papillary thyroid cancer or a benign thyroid nodule (not recorded which). Some clones in this sample may be carry-over from other donors' samples. The CDR3 nucleotides are TGTGCCAGCACCAAGGCGAGGGACCCTGGGTATGGCTACACCTTC. It yields the protein CASTKARDPGYGYTF.